This TCR beta chain was identified in a study of cytomegalovirus exposure and HLA in healthy donors. Across the study: Of all 400 or so donors who were genotyped, roughly 81% belonged to the Caucasian-associated ancestry cluster. The study, taken as a whole, reports: Cytomegalovirus-associated TCR beta chains were listed, numbering some 150.

This CDR3 has 20 residues. The PCR ran on 60 Vbeta and 13 Jbeta primers. The table came from immunoSEQ multiplex PCR; TCRdb's copy has only in-frame clones and leaves some out. The table shows roughly 150,000 clones, with around four fifths occurring only once. Concerning this clone: Its antigen is currently unknown.

The specimen was PBMCs. The sequence was obtained from a man aged 25-45 years in good health and CMV-seronegative. The rearrangement links TRBV21-1 to TRBJ1-6; TRBD1 is the table's D call and was not checked against the DNA. TRBV21-1 is shown as a pseudogene. CDR3 loop: CASSNPLDRVGNPYNSPLHF. CDR3 DNA sequence: TGTGCCAGCAGCAATCCTCTGGACAGGGTGGGGAACCCCTATAATTCACCCCTCCACTTT.